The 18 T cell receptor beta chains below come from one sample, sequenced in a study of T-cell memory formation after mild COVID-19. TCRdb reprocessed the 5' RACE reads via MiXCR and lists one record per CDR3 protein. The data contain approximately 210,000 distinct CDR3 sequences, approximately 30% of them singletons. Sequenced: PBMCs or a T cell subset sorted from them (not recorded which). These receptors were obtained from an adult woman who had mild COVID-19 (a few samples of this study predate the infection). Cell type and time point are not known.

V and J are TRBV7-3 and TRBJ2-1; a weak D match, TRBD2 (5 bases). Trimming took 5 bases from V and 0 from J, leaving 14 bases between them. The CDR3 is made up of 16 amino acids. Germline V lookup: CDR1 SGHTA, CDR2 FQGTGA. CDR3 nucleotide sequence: TGTGCCAGCAGCCCCCGGACGGGAAGCTCCTACAATGAGCAGTTCTTC. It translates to CASSPRTGSSYNEQFF. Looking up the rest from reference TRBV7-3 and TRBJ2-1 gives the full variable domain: GAGVSQTPSNKVTEKGKYVELRCDPISGHTALYWYRQSLGQGPEFLIYFQGTGAADDSGLPNDRFFAVRPEGSVSTLKIQRTERGDSAVYLCASSPRTGSSYNEQFFGPGTRLTVL.

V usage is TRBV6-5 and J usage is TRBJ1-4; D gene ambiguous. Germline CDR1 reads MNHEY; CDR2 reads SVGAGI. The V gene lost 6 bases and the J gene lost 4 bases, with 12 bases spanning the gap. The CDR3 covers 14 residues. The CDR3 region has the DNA TGTGCCAGCAGCCCGGACGGTTATAATGAAAAACTGTTTTTT. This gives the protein CASSPDGYNEKLFF.

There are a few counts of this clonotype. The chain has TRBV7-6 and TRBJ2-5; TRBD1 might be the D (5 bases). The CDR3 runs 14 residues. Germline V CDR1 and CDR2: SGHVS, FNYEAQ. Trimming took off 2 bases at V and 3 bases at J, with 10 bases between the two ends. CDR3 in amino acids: CASSLYVGEETQYF. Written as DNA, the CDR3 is TGTGCCAGCAGCTTATATGTAGGGGAAGAGACCCAGTACTTC.

The CDR3 spells CASSPRDRGVTDTQYF. The CDR3 region has the DNA TGTGCCAGCAGTCCTCGGGACAGGGGGGTCACAGATACGCAGTATTTT. The rearrangement joins TRBV12-3 or TRBV12-4 to TRBJ2-3, with TRBD1 matching 11 bases. The V gene end was trimmed by 5 bases and the J gene end by 2 bases; junction bases not matched to a gene: 6. This CDR3 is 16 amino acids long.

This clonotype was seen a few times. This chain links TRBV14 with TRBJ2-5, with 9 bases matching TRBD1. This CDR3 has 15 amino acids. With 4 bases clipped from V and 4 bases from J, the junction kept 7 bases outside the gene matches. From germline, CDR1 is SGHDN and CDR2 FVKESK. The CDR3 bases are TGTGCCAGCAGCCCACTTACAGGGGGCGCAGAGACCCAGTACTTC. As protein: CASSPLTGGAETQYF.

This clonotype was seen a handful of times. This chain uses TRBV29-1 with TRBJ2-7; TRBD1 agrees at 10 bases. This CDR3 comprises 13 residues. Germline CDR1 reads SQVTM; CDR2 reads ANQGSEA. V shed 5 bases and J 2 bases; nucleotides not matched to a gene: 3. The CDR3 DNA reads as TGCAGCGTTCTGGGACAGGGGACCTACGAGCAGTACTTC. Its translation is CSVLGQGTYEQYF.

In DNA, the CDR3 is TGTGCCAGCAGGGAGACAGGCCCATCCTACGAGCAGTACTTC. It is translated as CASRETGPSYEQYF. The rearrangement joins TRBV2 to TRBJ2-7; D may be TRBD1 (6 bases). V was clipped by 6 bases and J by 1 base, with 13 bases between them. The germline CDR1 and CDR2 sequences are SNHLY and FYNNEI. The length of the CDR3 is 14 residues.

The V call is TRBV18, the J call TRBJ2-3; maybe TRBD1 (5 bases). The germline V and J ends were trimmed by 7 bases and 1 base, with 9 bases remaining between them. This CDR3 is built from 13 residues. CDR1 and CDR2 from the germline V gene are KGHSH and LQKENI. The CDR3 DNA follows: TGTGCCAGCTACCCACAGGGCACAGATACGCAGTATTTT. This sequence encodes CASYPQGTDTQYF.

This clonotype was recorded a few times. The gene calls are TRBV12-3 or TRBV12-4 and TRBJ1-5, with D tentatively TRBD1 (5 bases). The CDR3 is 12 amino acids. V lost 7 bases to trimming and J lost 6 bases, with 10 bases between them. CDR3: CASKKGVQPQHF. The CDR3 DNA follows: TGTGCCAGCAAGAAAGGGGTTCAGCCCCAGCATTTT.

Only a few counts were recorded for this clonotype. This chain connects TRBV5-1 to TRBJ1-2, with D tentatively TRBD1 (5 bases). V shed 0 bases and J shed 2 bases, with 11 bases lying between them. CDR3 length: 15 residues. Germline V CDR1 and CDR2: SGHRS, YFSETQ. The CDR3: CASSLGSQGNYGYTF. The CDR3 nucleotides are TGCGCCAGCAGCTTGGGCTCTCAGGGAAACTATGGCTACACCTTC. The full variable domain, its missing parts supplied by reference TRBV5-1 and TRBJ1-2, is KAGVTQTPRYLIKTRGQQVTLSCSPISGHRSVSWYQQTPGQGLQFLFEYFSETQRNKGNFPGRFSGRQFSNSRSEMNVSTLELGDSALYLCASSLGSQGNYGYTFGSGTRLTVV.

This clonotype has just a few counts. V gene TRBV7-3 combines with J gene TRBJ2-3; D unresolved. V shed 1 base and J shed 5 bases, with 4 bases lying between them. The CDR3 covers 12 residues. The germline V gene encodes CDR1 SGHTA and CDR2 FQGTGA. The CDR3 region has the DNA TGTGCCAGCAGCTTAATTGGAGATACGCAGTATTTT. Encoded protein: CASSLIGDTQYF.

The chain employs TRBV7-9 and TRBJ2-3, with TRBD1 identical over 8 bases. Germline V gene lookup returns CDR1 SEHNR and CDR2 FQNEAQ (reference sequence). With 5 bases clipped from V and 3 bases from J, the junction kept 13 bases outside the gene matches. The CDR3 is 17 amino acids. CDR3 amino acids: CASSPGTGGFRTDTQYF. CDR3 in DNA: TGTGCCAGCAGCCCTGGGACAGGCGGATTCCGGACAGATACGCAGTATTTT.

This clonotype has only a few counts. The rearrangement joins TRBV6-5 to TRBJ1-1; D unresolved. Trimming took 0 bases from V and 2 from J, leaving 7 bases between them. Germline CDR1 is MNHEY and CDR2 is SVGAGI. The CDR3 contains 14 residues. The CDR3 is CASSYSMVNTEAFF. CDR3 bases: TGTGCCAGCAGTTACTCTATGGTAAACACTGAAGCTTTCTTT.

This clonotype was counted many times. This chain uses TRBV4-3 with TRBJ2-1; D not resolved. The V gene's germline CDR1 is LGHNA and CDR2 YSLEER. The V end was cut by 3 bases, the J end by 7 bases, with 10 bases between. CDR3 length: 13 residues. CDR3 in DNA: TGCGCCAGCAGCCAGGTCCTTGAGAATGAGCAGTTCTTC. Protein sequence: CASSQVLENEQFF.

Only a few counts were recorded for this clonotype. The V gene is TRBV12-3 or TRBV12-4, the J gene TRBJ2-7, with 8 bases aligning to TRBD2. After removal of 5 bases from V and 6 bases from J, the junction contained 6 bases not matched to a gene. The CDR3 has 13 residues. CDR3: CASSASSGSEQYF. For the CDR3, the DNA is TGTGCCAGCAGTGCGTCTAGCGGGTCCGAGCAGTACTTC.

The CDR3 nucleotides read TGCAGCGTTGATGGGACAGTCACTAGCACAGATACGCAGTATTTT. This encodes CSVDGTVTSTDTQYF. This chain connects TRBV29-1 to TRBJ2-3, with 7 bases aligning to TRBD1. The germline CDR1 and CDR2 sequences are SQVTM and ANQGSEA. The V and J ends lost 3 bases and 0 bases, in that order; junction bases with no gene match: 6. There are 15 residues in the CDR3.

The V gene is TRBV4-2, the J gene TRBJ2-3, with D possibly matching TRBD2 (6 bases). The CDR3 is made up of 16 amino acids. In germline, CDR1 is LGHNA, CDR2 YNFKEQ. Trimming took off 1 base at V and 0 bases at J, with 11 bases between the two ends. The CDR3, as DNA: TGTGCCAGCAGCCAAGTCACGGGAGCGAGCACAGATACGCAGTATTTT. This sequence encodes CASSQVTGASTDTQYF.

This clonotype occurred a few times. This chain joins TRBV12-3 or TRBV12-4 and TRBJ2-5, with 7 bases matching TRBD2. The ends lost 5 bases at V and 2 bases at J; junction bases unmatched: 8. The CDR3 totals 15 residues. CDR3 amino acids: CASSLQAGSQETQYF. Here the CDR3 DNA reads TGTGCCAGCAGTCTCCAAGCGGGGTCACAAGAGACCCAGTACTTC.